This passage covers 10 T cell receptor beta chains from one sample sequenced in a study of blood T cells in healthy people across ages. A second PCR, run for 7 to 11 cycles, used a sample-barcoded 5' primer plus a J-beta primer mix. TCRdb ran MiXCR on the 5' RACE reads and lists one entry per CDR3 protein. The sample lists about 680,000 distinct CDR3 sequences; about half were seen once. The sequencing input was blood. Receptors were obtained from a woman aged 60-70 years in good health.

The CDR3 DNA sequence: TGTGCCAGCAGCGTAGAATGGGAGGCCGAGCAGTACTTC. This gives the protein CASSVEWEAEQYF. The chain joins TRBV7-2 to TRBJ2-7, with D tentatively TRBD2 (6 bases). Trimming took 5 bases from V and 6 from J, leaving 14 bases between them. Per germline, CDR1 SGHTA and CDR2 FQGNSA. This CDR3 region has 13 residues.

The sample holds a few counts of this clonotype. The genes are TRBV29-1 and TRBJ1-2; weak D call: TRBD1 (6 bases). CDR1 SQVTM and CDR2 ANQGSEA come from the germline V gene. CDR3 length equals 14 residues. V was shortened by 3 bases and J by 8 bases, with 19 bases between the two germline ends. This CDR3 is CSVDVGGWSGGYTF. The CDR3 DNA sequence: TGCAGCGTTGATGTAGGGGGATGGTCGGGAGGCTACACCTTC.

This clonotype was counted between two and nine times. The CDR3 sequence is CASNQIGEKLFF. DNA of the CDR3: TGTGCCAGCAATCAGATTGGAGAAAAACTGTTTTTT. The chain uses TRBV2 and TRBJ1-4; D is undetermined. The CDR3 runs to 12 residues. The V end lost 7 bases, the J end lost 8 bases, and 11 bases lay between the germline ends. In germline, CDR1 is SNHLY, CDR2 FYNNEI.

The CDR3 region is CASSQSDRENTEAFF. CDR3 nucleotide sequence: TGCGCCAGCAGCCAATCCGACAGGGAGAACACTGAAGCTTTCTTT. This rearrangement joins TRBV4-3 to TRBJ1-1; 7 nucleotides match TRBD1. The germline CDR1 and CDR2 sequences are LGHNA and YSLEER. CDR3 size: 15 residues. V was clipped by 2 bases and J by 1 base; unmatched bases: 4.

The chain has TRBV6-2 or TRBV6-3 and TRBJ2-3; 9 positions agree with TRBD2. The CDR3 is made up of 16 amino acids. Germline CDR1 is MNHEY and CDR2 is SVGEGT. V trimming: 1 base; J trimming: 6 bases; junction bases outside the gene matches: 8. The CDR3 region is CASSYWGGAGGDTQYF. The CDR3 DNA is TGTGCCAGCAGTTACTGGGGCGGCGCGGGAGGGGATACGCAGTATTTT.

This chain uses TRBV29-1 with TRBJ2-7, with TRBD1 matching 7 bases. The CDR3 length is 12 residues. From germline, CDR1 is SQVTM and CDR2 ANQGSEA. Trimming cost V 7 bases and J 5 bases; bases outside gene matches: 8. CDR3 coding DNA: TGCAGCGGGTCGACAGGGACCCACGAGCAGTACTTC. Its protein is CSGSTGTHEQYF.

Concerning this clonotype itself: The junction and the germline gene differ at one end; a read error may be behind it. The chain recombines TRBV11-2 with TRBJ2-1; D is tentatively TRBD1 or TRBD2 (5 bases each). The CDR3 extends over 15 amino acids. Germline V gene sequence: CDR1 SGHAT, CDR2 FQNNGV. In DNA, the CDR3 is TGTGCCAGCATCGAGCCCCGGAATCGGGGCAATGGGCAGTTCTTC. Amino acids: CASIEPRNRGNGQFF.

This rearrangement joins TRBV3-1 to TRBJ2-1; D is unresolved. Germline values: CDR1 LGHDT, CDR2 YNNKEL (reference sequence). This CDR3 has 14 residues. V lost 6 bases and J lost 1, with 10 bases in between. The CDR3 loop is CASRRTDSYNEQFF. The CDR3 bases are TGTGCCAGCAGAAGGACGGATTCCTACAATGAGCAGTTCTTC.

This clonotype turned up a few times. The chain links TRBV5-1 to TRBJ1-1; maybe TRBD1 (6 bases). Trimming left V 5 bases short and J 2 bases short, with 16 bases between. The CDR3 is 15 amino acids. The germline V gene encodes CDR1 SGHRS and CDR2 YFSETQ. The CDR3 reads CASSTAGALNTEAFF. Written as DNA, the CDR3 is TGCGCCAGCAGTACCGCAGGGGCCCTAAACACTGAAGCTTTCTTT. Combining the CDR3 with reference TRBV5-1 and TRBJ1-1 gives the whole variable domain KAGVTQTPRYLIKTRGQQVTLSCSPISGHRSVSWYQQTPGQGLQFLFEYFSETQRNKGNFPGRFSGRQFSNSRSEMNVSTLELGDSALYLCASSTAGALNTEAFFGQGTRLTVV.

This clonotype was recorded a few times. The chain carries TRBV20-1 and TRBJ2-7; D gene ambiguous. CDR3 size: 13 residues. The ends were cut back, 3 bases at V and 2 bases at J, with 11 bases in the middle. Germline V gene lookup returns CDR1 DFQATT and CDR2 SNEGSKA (reference sequence). CDR3 nucleotide sequence: TGCAGTGCTAGTGGATCTGGACCCTACGAGCAGTACTTC. This encodes CSASGSGPYEQYF.